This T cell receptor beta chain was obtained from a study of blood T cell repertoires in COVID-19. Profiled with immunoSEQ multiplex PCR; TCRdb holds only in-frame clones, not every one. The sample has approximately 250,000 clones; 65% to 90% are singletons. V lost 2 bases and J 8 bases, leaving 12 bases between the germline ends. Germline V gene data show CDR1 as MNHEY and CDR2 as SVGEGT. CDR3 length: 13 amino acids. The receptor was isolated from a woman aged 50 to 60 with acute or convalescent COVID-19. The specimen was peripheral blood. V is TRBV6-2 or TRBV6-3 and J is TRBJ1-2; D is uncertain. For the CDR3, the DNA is TGTGCCAGCAGTTACCGCGGCGCGGAGGGCTACACCTTC. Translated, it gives CASSYRGAEGYTF.